This TCR beta chain was identified in a study of vaccination effects on CD4 cells after COVID-19. Sequencing followed a ViraFEST assay step that expanded antigen-specific CD4+ T cells with viral peptide pools. Culture proceeded for more than 8 days, and CD4+ T cells were then isolated. Every participant took two doses of the BNT162b2 or mRNA-1273 vaccine. Produced via immunoSEQ multiplex PCR; TCRdb's table is partial and in-frame only. The sample lists 30,000 or so clones, 72% occurring once. Remarks on this clone: The antigen is not known.

Trimming cost V 3 bases and J 7 bases; bases outside gene matches: 13. Germline-derived CDR1 and CDR2 are MNHNS and SASEGT. The CDR3 contains 17 residues. Sequencing was performed on CD4+ T cells from PBMCs cultured with HCoV-229E spike peptides, taken after COVID-19 vaccination. This clonotype was sampled from a human donor who received a COVID-19 vaccine. V and J are TRBV6-1 and TRBJ1-4; 8 bases align to TRBD1. The CDR3 protein is CASSDGQGKDFGEKLFF. The DNA of the CDR3 is TGTGCCAGCAGTGACGGACAGGGAAAAGACTTTGGTGAAAAACTGTTTTTT.